The next 18 T cell receptor beta chains were all read from a single sample in a study of blood T cell repertoires in COVID-19. The method was immunoSEQ multiplex PCR; TCRdb's version includes in-frame clones alone and lacks a portion of them. The profile shows about 75,000 clones, 75% to 85% of them singletons. What was sequenced was peripheral blood. The receptors shown here come from a woman of 80 years or more with active or convalescent COVID-19.

The chain links TRBV11-2 to TRBJ2-7; TRBD1 matches at 7 bases. The CDR3 is 15 amino acids. The V gene end was trimmed by 5 bases and the J gene end by 3 bases; junction bases not matched to a gene: 10. Germline V gene data show CDR1 as SGHAT and CDR2 as FQNNGV. The CDR3 reads CASSVIRGRIYEQYF. The CDR3 DNA sequence: TGTGCCAGCAGCGTTATAAGGGGGCGAATCTACGAGCAGTACTTC.

This clone was found a few times. V gene TRBV15 combines with J gene TRBJ2-7; the match to TRBD2 covers 13 bases. Trimming cost V 1 base and J 1 base; bases outside gene matches: 7. CDR1 and CDR2 from the germline V gene are LNHNV and YYDKDF (reference sequence). This CDR3 contains 18 residues. The CDR3 DNA reads TGTGCCACCAGCAGAGGTCTCCCGGGACTAGCGGGATCCTACGAGCAGTACTTC. This sequence encodes CATSRGLPGLAGSYEQYF.

This clone showed up just once. The CDR3 is CASSYTQGIDEQFF. The CDR3 DNA is TGTGCCAGCAGTTACACGCAGGGGATTGATGAGCAGTTCTTC. The chain couples TRBV6-5 to TRBJ2-1; D possibly corresponds to TRBD1 (6 bases). V was pared by 2 bases and J by 8 bases, with 13 bases between. Germline V CDR1 and CDR2: MNHEY, SVGAGI. The CDR3 totals 14 residues.

This chain uses TRBV7-2 with TRBJ2-3, with 7 nucleotides matching TRBD2. The CDR3 length is 15 residues. Trimming cost V 2 bases and J 2 bases; bases outside gene matches: 4. Looked up from germline, CDR1 is SGHTA and CDR2 is FQGNSA. CDR3 sequence: CASSLRGLDTDTQYF. CDR3 coding DNA: TGTGCCAGCAGCTTAAGAGGACTAGACACAGATACGCAGTATTTT.

The chain has TRBV15 and TRBJ2-7, with 9 bases that match TRBD1. The V segment lost 6 bases and the J segment 2 bases; nucleotides outside the gene matches: 8. CDR3 length equals 15 residues. Germline CDR1 is LNHNV and CDR2 is YYDKDF (reference sequence). The CDR3 protein is CATSEKRTGAYEQYF. The CDR3 region has the DNA TGTGCCACCAGTGAGAAGCGGACAGGGGCCTACGAGCAGTACTTC. The whole variable domain, remainder taken from reference TRBV15 and TRBJ2-7, is DAMVIQNPRYQVTQFGKPVTLSCSQTLNHNVMYWYQQKSSQAPKLLFHYYDKDFNNEADTPDNFQSRRPNTSFCFLDIRSPGLGDTAMYLCATSEKRTGAYEQYFGPGTRLTVT.

This chain uses TRBV7-9 with TRBJ1-1; no clear D gene. The V end lost 2 bases, the J end lost 1 base, and 11 bases lay between the germline ends. Germline CDR1 reads SEHNR; CDR2 reads FQNEAQ (reference sequence). This CDR3 region has 15 residues. The CDR3 protein is CASSLRPDKNTEAFF. CDR3 bases: TGTGCCAGCAGCTTACGACCCGACAAGAACACTGAAGCTTTCTTT.

V usage is TRBV7-8 and J usage is TRBJ2-5; D is ambiguous. This CDR3 comprises 13 residues. V was trimmed by 5 bases and J by 1 base, leaving 8 bases between them. Germline loops: CDR1 SGHVS, CDR2 FQNEAQ. CDR3 DNA: TGTGCCAGCAGCCGTAAATTCCAAGAGACCCAGTACTTC. Protein: CASSRKFQETQYF. The full variable domain, rest sourced from reference TRBV7-8 and TRBJ2-5, is GAGVSQSPRYKVAKRGQDVALRCDPISGHVSLFWYQQALGQGPEFLTYFQNEAQLDKSGLPSDRFFAERPEGSVSTLKIQRTQQEDSAVYLCASSRKFQETQYFGPGTRLLVL.

V gene TRBV3-1 (or the pseudogene TRBV3-2) combines with J gene TRBJ1-1, with a possible D match to TRBD1 (6 bases). The V and J ends lost 6 bases and 2 bases respectively, with 10 bases between them. Germline V gives CDR1 LGHDT, CDR2 YNNKEL (reference sequence). The CDR3 loop spans 13 amino acids. Written as DNA, the CDR3 is TGTGCCAGCAGAACGACAGGAAACACTGAAGCTTTCTTT. It codes for CASRTTGNTEAFF.

The chain is built from TRBV5-4 and TRBJ2-1, with TRBD2 identical over 12 bases. V lost 4 bases to trimming and J lost 10 bases; unmatched junction nucleotides: 6. The CDR3 contains 14 residues. Looked up from germline, CDR1 is SGHNT and CDR2 is YYREEE (reference sequence). The CDR3 DNA follows: TGTGCCAGCAGCGCGCCGACTAGCGGGAGCGAGCAGTTCTTC. Amino acid sequence: CASSAPTSGSEQFF. Together with reference TRBV5-4 and TRBJ2-1, the CDR3 gives the full variable domain: ETGVTQSPTHLIKTRGQQVTLRCSSQSGHNTVSWYQQALGQGPQFIFQYYREEENGRGNFPPRFSGLQFPNYSSELNVNALELDDSALYLCASSAPTSGSEQFFGPGTRLTVL.

J is TRBJ1-1 and V is TRBV29-1; D gene uncertain. Germline CDR1 reads SQVTM; CDR2 reads ANQGSEA. The CDR3 totals 10 residues. V was pared by 4 bases and J by 8 bases, with 8 bases between. The CDR3 DNA follows: TGCAGCGTTGTCACTTCAGAAGCTTTCTTT. This codes for CSVVTSEAFF.

The sample holds one count of this clone. The chain joins TRBV19 to TRBJ2-1, with D perhaps matching TRBD1 (6 bases). CDR3 length: 13 amino acids. The ends were cut back, 1 base at V and 9 bases at J, with 10 bases in the middle. Germline-derived CDR1 and CDR2 are LNHDA and SQIVND (reference sequence). CDR3 nucleotide sequence: TGTGCCAGTAGTATAGCCCAGGGGCTTGAGCAGTTCTTC. Its protein is CASSIAQGLEQFF.

V gene TRBV6-5 combines with J gene TRBJ2-7; D uncertain. The CDR3 covers 14 residues. Looked up from germline, CDR1 is MNHEY and CDR2 is SVGAGI. Trimming cost V 5 bases and J 2 bases, with 13 bases left between them. The CDR3 loop is CASSKKTPPYEQYF. In DNA, the CDR3 is TGTGCCAGCAGTAAAAAGACACCTCCCTACGAGCAGTACTTC.

There are a few counts of this clone. The CDR3 DNA sequence: TGTGCCAGCAGCCAAGTGGCAGGGAGGATGAACACTGAAGCTTTCTTT. Translating it yields CASSQVAGRMNTEAFF. V and J are TRBV3-1 (or the pseudogene TRBV3-2) and TRBJ1-1, with D maybe TRBD1 (5 bases). CDR3 length: 16 amino acids. Germline assignment: CDR1 LGHDT and CDR2 YNNKEL (reference sequence). V dropped 1 base and J dropped 0 bases, with 12 bases sitting between them.

The table lists this clone with a count of one. This chain connects TRBV19 to TRBJ1-6; the D is unclear. V was pared by 3 bases and J by 0 bases, with 12 bases between. Germline values: CDR1 LNHDA, CDR2 SQIVND (reference sequence). The CDR3 covers 17 residues. The CDR3: CASSINSPSSYNSPLHF. The CDR3 coding sequence is TGTGCCAGTAGTATCAATAGCCCGAGCTCCTATAATTCACCCCTCCACTTT. Filled out from reference TRBV19 and TRBJ1-6, the complete variable domain reads DGGITQSPKYLFRKEGQNVTLSCEQNLNHDAMYWYRQDPGQGLRLIYYSQIVNDFQKGDIAEGYSVSREKKESFPLTVTSAQKNPTAFYLCASSINSPSSYNSPLHFGNGTRLTVT.

The J gene is TRBJ2-3, the V gene TRBV4-2; 16 bases match TRBD2. Unmatched junction bases numbered 14, after V lost 4 bases and J lost 1 base. CDR1 is LGHNA and CDR2 is YNFKEQ in the germline V gene. This CDR3 spans 21 amino acids. The chain's CDR3 is CASSPGTGTSGGVRGTDTQYF. CDR3 nucleotide sequence: TGTGCCAGCAGCCCTGGGACCGGGACTAGCGGGGGGGTGCGAGGCACAGATACGCAGTATTTT.

V gene TRBV19 combines with J gene TRBJ2-6; a weak D match, TRBD1 (6 bases). This CDR3 contains 14 residues. The germline CDR1 and CDR2 sequences are LNHDA and SQIVND (reference sequence). V shed 11 bases and J shed 2 bases, with 13 bases lying between them. In nucleotides, the CDR3 is TGTGCCGCAGGGGAGAGGGCTGGGGCCAACGTCCTGACTTTC. Residues: CAAGERAGANVLTF.

The chain recombines TRBV4-1 with TRBJ2-5; 8 bases are shared with TRBD2. Germline CDR1 is MGHRA and CDR2 is YSYEKL. The CDR3 runs 16 residues. Losses at the gene ends were 4 bases for V and 1 base for J; bases not matched to a gene: 8. CDR3 nucleotide sequence: TGCGCCAGCAGCCTAGCCGCCGGGACTAGCCAAGAGACCCAGTACTTC. Protein product: CASSLAAGTSQETQYF.

The genes are TRBV6-5 and TRBJ1-6; D is undetermined. V was clipped by 2 bases and J by 4 bases, with 9 bases between them. CDR1 is MNHEY and CDR2 is SVGAGI in the germline V gene. This CDR3 has 15 amino acids. The CDR3 is CASSYGREYNSPLHF. The CDR3 bases are TGTGCCAGCAGTTACGGGCGGGAGTATAATTCACCCCTCCACTTT.